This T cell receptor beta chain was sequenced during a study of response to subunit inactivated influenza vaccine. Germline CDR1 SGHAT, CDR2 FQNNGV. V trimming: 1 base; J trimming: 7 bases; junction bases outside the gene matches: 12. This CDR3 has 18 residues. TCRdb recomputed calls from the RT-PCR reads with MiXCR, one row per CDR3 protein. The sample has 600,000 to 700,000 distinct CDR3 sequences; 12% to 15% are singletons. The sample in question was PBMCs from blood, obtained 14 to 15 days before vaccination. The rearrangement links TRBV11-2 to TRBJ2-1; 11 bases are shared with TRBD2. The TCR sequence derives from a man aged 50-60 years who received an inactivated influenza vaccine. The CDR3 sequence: CASSLVVRGTSGFNEQFF. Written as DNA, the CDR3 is TGTGCCAGCAGCTTAGTGGTTAGAGGGACTAGCGGTTTTAATGAGCAGTTCTTC. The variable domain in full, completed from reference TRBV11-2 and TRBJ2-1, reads EAGVAQSPRYKIIEKRQSVAFWCNPISGHATLYWYQQILGQGPKLLIQFQNNGVVDDSQLPKDRFSAERLKGVDSTLKIQPAKLEDSAVYLCASSLVVRGTSGFNEQFFGPGTRLTVL.